This is a list of T cell receptor beta chains from one sample in a study of technical replicates of blood from a few donors. Measured with immunoSEQ multiplex PCR; TCRdb has only the in-frame clones, and not every one. The sample has some 80,000 clones; around 94% are singletons. The sample taken for sequencing was T cells isolated from PBMCs. The receptors were sampled from a human donor in good health. CDR3s include the opening cysteine and the closing phenylalanine or tryptophan. D genes are given only for firm matches. Clone size is given for some rows only: seen once, a few or many times, or a class if the clone is expanded.

>.|.|TRBJ1-1|TRBV11-2
CASSLWRGRTEAFF
TGTGCCAGCAGCTTATGGCGTGGGAGGACTGAAGCTTTCTTT
>.|.|TRBJ2-1|TRBV6-6
CASSLPTGSYNEQFF
TGTGCCAGCAGTCTCCCAACTGGTTCCTACAATGAGCAGTTCTTC
>.|TRBD1|TRBJ1-2|TRBV6-5
CASSYGTGGASGYTF
TGTGCCAGCAGTTATGGGACAGGGGGCGCGAGTGGCTACACCTTC
>.|.|TRBJ2-7|TRBV30
CAWSVDNYEQYF
TGTGCCTGGAGTGTAGACAACTACGAGCAGTACTTC
>.|.|TRBJ2-7|TRBV14
CASSSGRGPYEQYF
TGTGCCAGCAGCTCCGGGAGGGGGCCCTACGAGCAGTACTTC
>.|TRBD2|TRBJ2-1|TRBV7-9
CASSLLAAPYNEQFF
TGTGCCAGCAGCTTACTAGCGGCCCCCTACAATGAGCAGTTCTTC
>.|TRBD1|TRBJ2-7|TRBV11-3
CASEETGDEQYF
TGTGCCAGCGAAGAGACAGGGGACGAGCAGTACTTC
>.|.|TRBJ1-1|TRBV19
CASSRVRLQHTEAFF
TGTGCCAGTAGTCGGGTCCGACTCCAACACACTGAAGCTTTCTTT
>.|.|TRBJ2-1|TRBV7-3
CASSLGLYNEQFF
TGTGCCAGCAGCCTAGGACTCTACAATGAGCAGTTCTTC
>.|TRBD2|TRBJ2-1|TRBV9
CASQARLAPYNEQFF
TGTGCCAGCCAAGCCCGACTAGCGCCTTACAATGAGCAGTTCTTC
>.|.|TRBJ1-4|TRBV9
CASSVERYNEKLFF
TGTGCCAGCAGCGTCGAGAGGTACAATGAAAAACTGTTTTTT
>.|.|TRBJ1-2|TRBV7-8
CASSLISSANGYTF
TGTGCCAGCAGCTTAATTAGCTCGGCTAACGGCTACACCTTC
>once|TRBD1|TRBJ1-2|TRBV5-1
CASSEGGRGYGYTF
TGCGCCAGCAGCGAAGGGGGCCGTGGCTATGGCTACACCTTC
>few|.|TRBJ1-1|TRBV5-1
CASSHGTGGEAFF
TGCGCCAGCAGCCACGGGACGGGGGGTGAAGCTTTCTTT
>.|TRBD2|TRBJ2-4|TRBV10-3
CAIRGSGTSKNIQYF
TGTGCCATCAGAGGTAGCGGGACATCCAAAAACATTCAGTACTTC
>.|TRBD2|TRBJ2-3|TRBV7-3
CASSPGLAGVEDTQYF
TGTGCCAGCAGTCCAGGACTAGCGGGAGTGGAAGATACGCAGTATTTT
>.|.|TRBJ1-1|TRBV5-1
CASSLNGGLQNTEAFF
TGCGCCAGCAGCTTAAATGGGGGACTCCAGAACACTGAAGCTTTCTTT
>.|TRBD1|TRBJ1-1|TRBV6-6
CASSRDRENTEAFF
TGTGCCAGCAGTCGGGACAGGGAGAACACTGAAGCTTTCTTT
>.|.|TRBJ2-7|TRBV5-1
CASQLIQDGEQYF
TGCGCCAGCCAGCTTATTCAGGATGGTGAGCAGTACTTC
>.|TRBD2|TRBJ2-1|TRBV9
CASSVGLAGGRQKFF
TGTGCCAGCAGCGTAGGGCTAGCGGGAGGGCGACAAAAGTTCTTC
>few|.|TRBJ1-1|TRBV6-1
CASKAGTLNTEAFF
TGTGCCAGCAAGGCAGGAACTTTGAACACTGAAGCTTTCTTT
>.|.|TRBJ2-3|TRBV5-1
CASFQGNADTQYF
TGCGCCAGCTTTCAGGGAAACGCAGATACGCAGTATTTT
>.|.|TRBJ2-1|TRBV7-6
CASSLAGREQFF
TGTGCCAGCAGCTTAGCGGGGAGGGAGCAGTTCTTC
>.|.|TRBJ2-6|TRBV13
CASSYPGHNSGANVLTF
TGTGCCAGCAGCTACCCGGGACACAACTCTGGGGCCAACGTCCTGACTTTC
>.|TRBD1|TRBJ1-4|TRBV5-1
CASSRAPGQADEKLFF
TGCGCCAGCAGCCGGGCCCCGGGACAGGCTGATGAAAAACTGTTTTTT
>once|TRBD2|TRBJ2-3|TRBV6-1
CASSARTSGSGDTQYF
TGTGCCAGCAGTGCCCGGACTAGCGGGAGCGGAGATACGCAGTATTTT
>.|TRBD1|TRBJ2-2|TRBV7-9
CASSPLGTVLTGELFF
TGTGCCAGCAGCCCCCTGGGGACAGTACTCACCGGGGAGCTGTTTTTT
>.|.|TRBJ1-1|TRBV10-3
CAISEQGYTEAFF
TGTGCCATCAGTGAGCAGGGATACACTGAAGCTTTCTTT
>.|.|TRBJ2-3|TRBV7-9
CASSLGRFVSDTQYF
TGTGCCAGCAGTTTAGGGAGGTTTGTCTCAGATACGCAGTATTTT
>.|TRBD1|TRBJ2-7|TRBV27
CASSLDRGQREQYF
TGTGCCAGCAGTTTGGACAGGGGGCAGAGAGAGCAGTACTTC
>.|.|TRBJ1-1|TRBV25-1
CASSEYNPGNTEAFF
TGTGCCAGCAGTGAATATAATCCAGGGAACACTGAAGCTTTCTTT
>.|TRBD1|TRBJ2-7|TRBV9
CASSVGTGISYEQYF
TGTGCCAGCAGCGTCGGGACAGGAATTTCCTACGAGCAGTACTTC
>.|TRBD1|TRBJ1-1|TRBV5-6
CASSFRGPGAFF
TGTGCCAGCAGCTTCAGGGGGCCAGGAGCTTTCTTT
>.|.|TRBJ2-5|TRBV5-1
CASSSGIQETQYF
TGCGCCAGCAGCTCCGGGATACAAGAGACCCAGTACTTC
>.|.|TRBJ2-2|TRBV30
CAWDTSGELFF
TGTGCCTGGGATACTAGCGGGGAGCTGTTTTTT
>.|.|TRBJ2-2|TRBV11-3
CASSPPNTGELFF
TGTGCCAGCAGCCCCCCTAACACCGGGGAGCTGTTTTTT
>.|.|TRBJ2-3|TRBV11-3
CASSPSRAADTQYF
TGTGCCAGCAGCCCGTCGCGGGCGGCAGATACGCAGTATTTT
>once|.|TRBJ2-2|TRBV19
CASSIGLFANTGELFF
TGTGCCAGTAGTATAGGACTATTCGCGAACACCGGGGAGCTGTTTTTT
>.|.|TRBJ1-2|TRBV5-4
CASSLMWAGGYGYTF
TGTGCCAGCAGCTTGATGTGGGCGGGCGGCTATGGCTACACCTTC